These T cell receptor beta chains were read from a single sample in a study of T-cell reconstitution after alpha-beta-depleted transplantation in children. One entry per CDR3 protein results from TCRdb running MiXCR on the PCR reads. This table has about 980,000 distinct CDR3 sequences, about 26% appearing once. The material sequenced was PBMCs, mostly from graft donor cells, taken 360 days after TCRalphabeta/CD19-depleted stem cell transplant. The receptors stem from a boy less than two years old who had a stem cell transplant for SCID, so the T cells may come from the graft donor. The CDR3 runs from the conserved cysteine through the conserved F or W. The D gene is left open where the match is weak. A clone size is listed for some rows: how often the clone was seen (once, few, many), or a class if it is expanded.

clone_size	v_call	d_call	j_call	cdr3_aa	cdr3_nt
few	TRBV6-5	TRBD1	TRBJ1-1	CASSYSNRGSTEAFF	TGTGCCAGCAGTTACTCAAACAGGGGATCGACTGAAGCTTTCTTT
-	TRBV14	-	TRBJ1-1	CASSQGGAFF	TGTGCCAGCAGCCAAGGAGGAGCTTTCTTT
-	TRBV5-6	-	TRBJ2-3	CASSLETGYDTQYF	TGTGCCAGCAGCTTGGAAACAGGATACGATACGCAGTATTTT
-	TRBV28	-	TRBJ1-6	CASIQRGSSYNSPLHF	TGTGCCAGCATCCAACGGGGGAGCTCCTATAATTCACCCCTCCACTTT
-	TRBV5-1	TRBD1	TRBJ1-1	CASSYGQGRMNTEAFF	TGCGCCAGCAGTTATGGACAGGGACGGATGAACACTGAAGCTTTCTTT
few	TRBV5-1	-	TRBJ1-4	CASSFRGNEKLFF	TGCGCCAGCAGCTTCCGGGGTAATGAAAAACTGTTTTTT
few	TRBV12-3/TRBV12-4	TRBD1	TRBJ2-5	CASSLRGQGSQETQYF	TGTGCCAGCAGTTTAAGGGGACAGGGAAGTCAAGAGACCCAGTACTTC
-	TRBV29-1	-	TRBJ1-1	CSVDKSVNTEAFF	TGCAGCGTTGATAAGTCGGTCAACACTGAAGCTTTCTTT
few	TRBV10-3	TRBD2	TRBJ2-5	CAISESTSGVQETQYF	TGTGCCATCAGTGAGTCGACTAGCGGGGTCCAAGAGACCCAGTACTTC
-	TRBV9	TRBD2	TRBJ2-3	CASSVEGLAGADTQYF	TGTGCCAGCAGCGTAGAGGGACTAGCGGGGGCAGATACGCAGTATTTT
-	TRBV18	-	TRBJ2-4	CASSRETLAKNIQYF	TGTGCCAGCTCACGGGAGACGTTAGCCAAAAACATTCAGTACTTC
-	TRBV7-2	-	TRBJ2-7	CASSLRLRGQRSYEQYF	TGTGCCAGCAGCTTACGCCTCCGTGGACAGCGCTCCTACGAGCAGTACTTC
-	TRBV5-1	-	TRBJ2-2	CASSLAQAGTGELFF	TGCGCCAGCAGCTTGGCACAGGCGGGGACCGGGGAGCTGTTTTTT
-	TRBV9	-	TRBJ2-1	CASSVGLGGPSYNEQFF	TGTGCCAGCAGCGTAGGTCTAGGGGGGCCCTCCTACAATGAGCAGTTCTTC
-	TRBV7-8	TRBD1	TRBJ1-6	CASSSGQVRGTPLHF	TGTGCCAGCAGCTCCGGACAGGTCCGGGGGACACCCCTCCACTTT
-	TRBV5-1	TRBD2	TRBJ2-5	CASSIAGGPTETQYF	TGCGCCAGCAGCATAGCGGGGGGGCCGACGGAGACCCAGTACTTC
-	TRBV4-1	TRBD2	TRBJ2-2	CASSQDPGLAGVNTGELFF	TGCGCCAGCAGCCAAGATCCGGGACTAGCGGGAGTGAACACCGGGGAGCTGTTTTTT
few	TRBV18	-	TRBJ2-5	CASSADRPKTQYF	TGTGCCAGCTCGGCTGACAGGCCCAAGACCCAGTACTTC
-	TRBV12-3/TRBV12-4	TRBD1	TRBJ2-7	CASSYTGTGRGYEQYF	TGTGCCAGCAGTTATACCGGGACAGGGAGAGGCTACGAGCAGTACTTC
-	TRBV5-6	TRBD1	TRBJ2-5	CASSATGLETQYF	TGTGCCAGCAGCGCGACAGGGTTGGAGACCCAGTACTTC
few	TRBV7-3	-	TRBJ2-5	CASSLFAQETQYF	TGTGCCAGCAGCTTATTTGCCCAAGAGACCCAGTACTTC
-	TRBV12-3/TRBV12-4	-	TRBJ1-5	CASSTSRDGSVRPQHF	TGTGCCAGCAGCACTAGCCGGGACGGAAGCGTTCGGCCCCAGCATTTT
-	TRBV4-2	TRBD2	TRBJ2-1	CASSQEAAGGPHNEQFF	TGTGCCAGCAGCCAAGAGGCGGCGGGGGGGCCCCACAATGAGCAGTTCTTC
few	TRBV6-5	-	TRBJ2-2	CASSHSVGGPNTGELFF	TGTGCCAGCAGTCACTCTGTGGGGGGCCCAAACACCGGGGAGCTGTTTTTT